A selection of T cell receptor beta chains follows, all from one sample in a study of lymphopenia after photon versus proton radiotherapy. Produced via immunoSEQ multiplex PCR; TCRdb's table is partial and in-frame only. Of 20,000 to 25,000 clones in the sample, 85% were seen once. Source: peripheral blood, taken from a patient treated with photon-based radiotherapy. These receptors originate from a man aged 55-75 years with pancreatic cancer. CDR3s include the opening cysteine and the closing phenylalanine or tryptophan. The D gene is left open where the match is weak. Clone size is not always given. Where it is, it says once, few, many or a class for expanded clones.

abundance | len | j_gene | v_gene | d_gene | CDR3nt | CDR3aa
once | 13 | TRBJ1-4 | TRBV14 | TRBD1 | TGTGCCAGCAGCCTGGGACAGGGCCAAATACTGTTTTTT | CASSLGQGQILFF
NA | 15 | TRBJ2-7 | TRBV6-5 | NA | TGTGCCAGCAGTTACTCCTTAATAGGTTCCTACGAGCAGTACTTC | CASSYSLIGSYEQYF
NA | 13 | TRBJ2-3 | TRBV10-3 | NA | TGTGCCATCAAACAGCCCCTGGCAGATACGCAGTATTTT | CAIKQPLADTQYF
NA | 15 | TRBJ2-1 | TRBV19 | NA | TGTGCCAGTAGTATTGGGACGGCGACCTACAATGAGCAGTTCTTC | CASSIGTATYNEQFF
few | 15 | TRBJ1-6 | TRBV5-4 | TRBD1 | TGTGCCAGCAGCGTCGGACAGGGAAGTAATTCACCCCTCCACTTT | CASSVGQGSNSPLHF
NA | 14 | TRBJ1-2 | TRBV4-2 | NA | TGTGCCAGCAGCCAAGGGGGGCAGGACTATGGCTACACCTTC | CASSQGGQDYGYTF
NA | 14 | TRBJ2-1 | TRBV5-6 | NA | TGTGCCAGCAGCTTGGGCCTACCCGGGCATGAGCAGTTCTTC | CASSLGLPGHEQFF
NA | 15 | TRBJ1-4 | TRBV18 | NA | TGTGCCAGCTCACCACGGCGTCAGCTTAATGAAAAACTGTTTTTT | CASSPRRQLNEKLFF
NA | 14 | TRBJ2-7 | TRBV7-9 | NA | TGTGCCAGCAGCTTACAGGGCAACCTTTACGAGCAGTACTTC | CASSLQGNLYEQYF
NA | 16 | TRBJ1-3 | TRBV6-5 | NA | TGTGCCAGCAGTTACTCGGCCGTGTGGGGCGGAAACACCATATATTTT | CASSYSAVWGGNTIYF
NA | 14 | TRBJ2-7 | TRBV5-5 | TRBD1 | TGTGCCAGCAGCATAGAGGGACAGGGTTACGAGCAGTACTTC | CASSIEGQGYEQYF
NA | 14 | TRBJ2-1 | TRBV18 | NA | TGTGCCAGCTCACGCGGGGAGCCCTACAATGAGCAGTTCTTC | CASSRGEPYNEQFF
NA | 15 | TRBJ2-5 | TRBV2 | NA | TGTGCCAGCAGTGAAGAGCGTCTGAACGTAGAGACCCAGTACTTC | CASSEERLNVETQYF
once | 15 | TRBJ2-7 | TRBV7-9 | NA | TGTGCCAGCAGCTATCGTGGAGGGGGCTGGGACGAGCAGTACTTC | CASSYRGGGWDEQYF
NA | 12 | TRBJ2-7 | TRBV12-5 | NA | TGTGCTAGTGGTTTGGACGGGGGTGAGCAGTACTTC | CASGLDGGEQYF
NA | 13 | TRBJ1-2 | TRBV7-2 | NA | TGTGCCAGCAGCTTAGTAGCAGGGGACGGCTACACCTTC | CASSLVAGDGYTF
NA | 16 | TRBJ2-1 | TRBV4-1 | TRBD1 | TGCGCCAGCAGCCAAGTTCTCCCGGGACAGAGCAATGAGCAGTTCTTC | CASSQVLPGQSNEQFF
few | 13 | TRBJ2-7 | TRBV30 | TRBD1 | TGTGCCTGGAGTATGACAGGGGCCTACGAGCAGTACTTC | CAWSMTGAYEQYF
NA | 13 | TRBJ1-2 | TRBV7-9 | NA | TGTGCCAGCAGCACCCGGAGGGGGTTGGGCTACACCTTC | CASSTRRGLGYTF
NA | 17 | TRBJ2-7 | TRBV5-1 | TRBD2 | TGCGCCAGCAGCTTATTCTCCTCTAGCGGAAACTCCTACGAGCAGTACTTC | CASSLFSSSGNSYEQYF
NA | 16 | TRBJ2-2 | TRBV7-9 | NA | TGTGCCAGCAGTCGACGTTCTACTACGAACACCGGGGAGCTGTTTTTT | CASSRRSTTNTGELFF
NA | 12 | TRBJ2-2 | TRBV25-1 | NA | TGTGCCAGCGGCAGGAGCACCGGGGAGCTGTTTTTT | CASGRSTGELFF
NA | 14 | TRBJ1-5 | TRBV7-3 | NA | TGTGCCAGCAGTGAGTGGGGGCCTATTCAGCCCCAGCATTTT | CASSEWGPIQPQHF
NA | 15 | TRBJ1-2 | TRBV5-8 | TRBD1 | TGTGCCAGCAGCTTGGCGAGGACAGGGGACTATGGCTACACCTTC | CASSLARTGDYGYTF
NA | 13 | TRBJ1-2 | TRBV30 | TRBD1 | TGTGCCGGTATACAGGGGGGGCCCTATGGCTACACCTTC | CAGIQGGPYGYTF
NA | 14 | TRBJ2-5 | TRBV2 | TRBD1 | TGTGCCACCGCGCCCCGGACAGGGTTTGAGACCCAGTACTTC | CATAPRTGFETQYF
NA | 17 | TRBJ2-7 | TRBV4-1 | TRBD1 | TGCGCCAGCAGCCACCGGGACAGGGGGTTCTCCCCCCACGAGCAGTACTTC | CASSHRDRGFSPHEQYF
NA | 10 | TRBJ2-5 | TRBV20-1 | NA | TGCAGTGCACACAAAGAGACCCAGTACTTC | CSAHKETQYF
NA | 14 | TRBJ1-1 | TRBV6-5 | TRBD1 | TGTGCCAGCAGTTGGGCAGGGGGGTACACTGAAGCTTTCTTT | CASSWAGGYTEAFF
NA | 14 | TRBJ2-5 | TRBV15 | NA | TGTGCCACCAGCAGGGGCGGAAAAGGAGAGACCCAGTACTTC | CATSRGGKGETQYF
NA | 15 | TRBJ2-7 | TRBV7-6 | TRBD1 | TGTGCCAGCAGCCGAGATGGGACAGCCTTCTACGAGCAGTACTTC | CASSRDGTAFYEQYF
once | 14 | TRBJ1-3 | TRBV7-8 | NA | TGTGCCAGCAGCTTAGCGCACACTGGAAACACCATATATTTT | CASSLAHTGNTIYF